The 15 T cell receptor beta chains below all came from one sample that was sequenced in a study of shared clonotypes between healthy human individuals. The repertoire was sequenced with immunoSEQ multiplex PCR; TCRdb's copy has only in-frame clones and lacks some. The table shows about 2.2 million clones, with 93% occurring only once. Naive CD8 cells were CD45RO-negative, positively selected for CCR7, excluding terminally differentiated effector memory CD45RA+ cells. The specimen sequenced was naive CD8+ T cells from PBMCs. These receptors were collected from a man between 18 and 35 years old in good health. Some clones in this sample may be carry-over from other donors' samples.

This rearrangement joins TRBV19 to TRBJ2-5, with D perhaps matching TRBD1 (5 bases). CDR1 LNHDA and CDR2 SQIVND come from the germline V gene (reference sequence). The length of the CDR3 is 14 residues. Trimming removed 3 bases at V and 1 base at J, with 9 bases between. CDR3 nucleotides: TGTGCCAGTAGTATTGGGGCAACCCAAGAGACCCAGTACTTC. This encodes CASSIGATQETQYF.

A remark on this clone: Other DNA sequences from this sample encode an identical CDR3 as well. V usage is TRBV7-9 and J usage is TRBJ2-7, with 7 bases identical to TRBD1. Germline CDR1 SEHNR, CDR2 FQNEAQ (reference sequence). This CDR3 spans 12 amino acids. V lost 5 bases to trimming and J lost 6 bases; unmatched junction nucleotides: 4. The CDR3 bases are TGTGCCAGCAGCCTTGGGACAGTCGAGCAGTACTTC. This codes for CASSLGTVEQYF.

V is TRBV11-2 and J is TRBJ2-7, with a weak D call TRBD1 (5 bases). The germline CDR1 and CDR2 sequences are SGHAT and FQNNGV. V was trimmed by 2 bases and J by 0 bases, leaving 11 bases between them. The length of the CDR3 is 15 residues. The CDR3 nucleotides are TGTGCCAGCAGCTTATCAGGGCCATCCTCCTACGAGCAGTACTTC. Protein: CASSLSGPSSYEQYF.

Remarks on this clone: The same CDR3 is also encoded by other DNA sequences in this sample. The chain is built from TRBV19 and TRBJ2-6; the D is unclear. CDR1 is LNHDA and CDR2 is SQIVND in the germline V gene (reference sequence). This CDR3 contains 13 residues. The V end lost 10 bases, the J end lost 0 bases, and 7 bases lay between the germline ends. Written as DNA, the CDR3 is TGTGCCACATGGGTCTCTGGGGCCAACGTCCTGACTTTC. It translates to CATWVSGANVLTF. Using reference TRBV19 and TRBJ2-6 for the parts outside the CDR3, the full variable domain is DGGITQSPKYLFRKEGQNVTLSCEQNLNHDAMYWYRQDPGQGLRLIYYSQIVNDFQKGDIAEGYSVSREKKESFPLTVTSAQKNPTAFYLCATWVSGANVLTFGAGSRLTVL.

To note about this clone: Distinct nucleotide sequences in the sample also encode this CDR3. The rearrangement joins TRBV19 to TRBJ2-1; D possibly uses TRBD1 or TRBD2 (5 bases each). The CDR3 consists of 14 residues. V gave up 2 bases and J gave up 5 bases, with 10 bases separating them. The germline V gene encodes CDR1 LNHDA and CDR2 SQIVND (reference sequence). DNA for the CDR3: TGTGCCAGTAGTATACGCCAGGGAGACAATGAGCAGTTCTTC. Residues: CASSIRQGDNEQFF.

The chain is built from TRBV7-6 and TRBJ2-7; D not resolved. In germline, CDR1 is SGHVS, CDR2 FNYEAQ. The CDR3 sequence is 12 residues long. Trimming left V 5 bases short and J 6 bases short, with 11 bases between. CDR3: CASSANGIEQYF. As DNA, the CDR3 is TGTGCCAGCAGCGCCAATGGTATCGAGCAGTACTTC.

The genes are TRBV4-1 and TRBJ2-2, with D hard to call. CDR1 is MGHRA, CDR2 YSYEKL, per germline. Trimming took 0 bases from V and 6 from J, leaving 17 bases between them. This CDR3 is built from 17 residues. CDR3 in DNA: TGCGCCAGCAGCCAAGATAGGGCCCCCATGACGGCCGGGGAGCTGTTTTTT. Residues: CASSQDRAPMTAGELFF.

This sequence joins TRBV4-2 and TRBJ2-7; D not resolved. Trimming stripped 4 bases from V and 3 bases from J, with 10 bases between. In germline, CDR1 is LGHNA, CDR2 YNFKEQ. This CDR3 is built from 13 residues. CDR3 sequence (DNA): TGTGCCAGCAGCCCAAAAGTATTCTACGAGCAGTACTTC. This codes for CASSPKVFYEQYF.

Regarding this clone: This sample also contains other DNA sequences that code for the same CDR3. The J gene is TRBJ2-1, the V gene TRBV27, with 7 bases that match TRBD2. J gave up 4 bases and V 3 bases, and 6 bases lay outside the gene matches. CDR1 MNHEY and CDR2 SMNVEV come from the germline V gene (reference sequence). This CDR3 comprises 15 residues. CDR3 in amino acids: CASSLGGRLYNEQFF. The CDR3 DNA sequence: TGTGCCAGCAGTTTGGGCGGGAGATTGTACAATGAGCAGTTCTTC.

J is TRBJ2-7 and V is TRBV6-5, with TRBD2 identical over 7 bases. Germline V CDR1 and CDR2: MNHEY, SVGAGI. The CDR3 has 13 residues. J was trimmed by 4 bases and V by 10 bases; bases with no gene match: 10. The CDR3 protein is CATTAGVRYEQYF. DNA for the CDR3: TGTGCCACCACCGCGGGGGTCAGGTACGAGCAGTACTTC.

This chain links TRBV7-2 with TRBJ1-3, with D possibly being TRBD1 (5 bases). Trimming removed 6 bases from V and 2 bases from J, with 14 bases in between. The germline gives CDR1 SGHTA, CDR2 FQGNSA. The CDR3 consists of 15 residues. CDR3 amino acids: CASRPAWGAGNTIYF. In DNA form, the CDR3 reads TGTGCCAGCAGACCCGCGTGGGGGGCTGGAAACACCATATATTTT.

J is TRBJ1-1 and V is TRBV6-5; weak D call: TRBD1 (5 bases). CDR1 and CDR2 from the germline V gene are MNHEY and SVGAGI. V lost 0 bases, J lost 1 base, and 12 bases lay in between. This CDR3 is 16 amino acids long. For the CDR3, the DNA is TGTGCCAGCAGTTACTCGAGGGGCAGCCAGAACACTGAAGCTTTCTTT. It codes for CASSYSRGSQNTEAFF.

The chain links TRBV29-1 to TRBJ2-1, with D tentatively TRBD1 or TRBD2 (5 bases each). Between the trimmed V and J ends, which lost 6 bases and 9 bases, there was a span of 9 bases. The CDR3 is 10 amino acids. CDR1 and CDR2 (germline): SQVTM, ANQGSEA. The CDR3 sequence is CSVPGPEQFF. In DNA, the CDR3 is TGCAGCGTCCCGGGACCTGAGCAGTTCTTC.

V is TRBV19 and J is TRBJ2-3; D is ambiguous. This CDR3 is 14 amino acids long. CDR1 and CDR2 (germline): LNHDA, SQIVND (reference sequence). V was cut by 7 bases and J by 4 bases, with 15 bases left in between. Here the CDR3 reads CASNPGRRPDTQYF. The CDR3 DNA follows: TGTGCCAGTAACCCGGGTCGCCGGCCAGATACGCAGTATTTT.

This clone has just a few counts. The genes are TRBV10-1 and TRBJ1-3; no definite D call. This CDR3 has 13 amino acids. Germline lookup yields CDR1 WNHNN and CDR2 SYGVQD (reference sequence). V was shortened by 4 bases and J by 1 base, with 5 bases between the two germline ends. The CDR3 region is CASSVGSGNTIYF. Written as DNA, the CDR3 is TGCGCCAGCAGTGTCGGTTCTGGAAACACCATATATTTT.